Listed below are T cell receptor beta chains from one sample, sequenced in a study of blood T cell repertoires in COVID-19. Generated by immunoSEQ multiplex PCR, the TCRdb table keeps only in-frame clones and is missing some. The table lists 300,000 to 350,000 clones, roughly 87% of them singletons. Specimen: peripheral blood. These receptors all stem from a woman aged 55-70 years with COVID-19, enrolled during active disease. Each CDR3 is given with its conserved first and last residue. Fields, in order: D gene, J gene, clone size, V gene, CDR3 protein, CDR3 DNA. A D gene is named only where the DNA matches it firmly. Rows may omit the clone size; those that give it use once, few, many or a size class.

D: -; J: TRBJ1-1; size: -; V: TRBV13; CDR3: CASSFQGPEAFF; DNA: TGTGCCAGCAGCTTTCAGGGCCCTGAAGCTTTCTTT
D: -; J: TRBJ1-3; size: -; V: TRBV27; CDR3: CASRGLGDSGNTIYF; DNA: TGTGCCAGCAGAGGCCTCGGAGACTCTGGAAACACCATATATTTT
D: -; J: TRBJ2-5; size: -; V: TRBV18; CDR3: CASSRERKETQYF; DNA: TGTGCCAGCTCCCGGGAGAGGAAAGAGACCCAGTACTTC
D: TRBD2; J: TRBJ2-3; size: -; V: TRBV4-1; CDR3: CASSLQAGGPQDTQYF; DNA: TGCGCCAGCAGCCTACAAGCGGGGGGGCCCCAAGATACGCAGTATTTT
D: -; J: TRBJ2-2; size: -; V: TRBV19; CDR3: CASSIRRERTGELFF; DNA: TGTGCCAGTAGTATTAGGAGGGAGAGGACCGGGGAGCTGTTTTTT
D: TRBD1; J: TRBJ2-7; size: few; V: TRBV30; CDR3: CAWCHRQGRSYEQYF; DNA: TGTGCCTGGTGTCACCGACAGGGGCGTTCCTACGAGCAGTACTTC
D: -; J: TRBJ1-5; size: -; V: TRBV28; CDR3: CASSFGRGGGRPQHF; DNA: TGTGCCAGCAGTTTCGGCAGGGGTGGAGGTAGGCCCCAGCATTTT
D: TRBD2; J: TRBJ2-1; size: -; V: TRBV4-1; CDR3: CASSQEGGGVGEQFF; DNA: TGCGCCAGCAGCCAAGAAGGCGGGGGGGTAGGTGAGCAGTTCTTC
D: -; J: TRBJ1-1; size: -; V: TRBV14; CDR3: CASSQGPRAFF; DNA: TGTGCCAGCAGCCAAGGGCCAAGAGCTTTCTTT
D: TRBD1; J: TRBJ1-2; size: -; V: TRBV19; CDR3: CASSIRDSPIFYGYTF; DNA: TGTGCCAGTAGTATCCGGGACAGCCCAATTTTTTATGGCTACACCTTC
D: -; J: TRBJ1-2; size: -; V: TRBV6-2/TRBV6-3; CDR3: CASSYGPSAGGYTF; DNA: TGTGCCAGCAGTTACGGGCCCTCCGCGGGAGGCTACACCTTC
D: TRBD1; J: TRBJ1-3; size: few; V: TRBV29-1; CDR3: CSVLQGYGNTIYF; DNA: TGCAGCGTGCTACAGGGGTACGGAAACACCATATATTTT
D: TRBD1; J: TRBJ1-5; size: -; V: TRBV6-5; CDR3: CASRGTGNQPQHF; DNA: TGTGCCAGCAGGGGGACAGGCAATCAGCCCCAGCATTTT
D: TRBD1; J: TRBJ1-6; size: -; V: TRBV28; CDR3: CASSLTRDRYSPLHF; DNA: TGTGCCAGCAGCTTAACCCGGGACAGATATTCACCCCTCCACTTT
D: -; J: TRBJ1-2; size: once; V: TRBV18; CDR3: CASSPTRQEGYTF; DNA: TGTGCCAGCTCACCAACCCGACAGGAGGGCTACACCTTC
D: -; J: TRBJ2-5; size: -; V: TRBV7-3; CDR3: CASSFAGGETQYF; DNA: TGTGCCAGCAGCTTCGCAGGGGGGGAGACCCAGTACTTC
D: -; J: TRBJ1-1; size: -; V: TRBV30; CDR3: CAWAKIGGPEAFF; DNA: TGTGCCTGGGCTAAGATCGGGGGACCTGAAGCTTTCTTT
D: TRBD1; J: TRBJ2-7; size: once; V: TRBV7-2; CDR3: CASSLAGTGVYEQYF; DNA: TGTGCCAGCAGCTTGGCCGGGACAGGGGTATACGAGCAGTACTTC
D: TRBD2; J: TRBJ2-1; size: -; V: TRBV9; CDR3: CASSVKGTSSNEQFF; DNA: TGTGCCAGCAGCGTAAAGGGGACTAGTTCCAATGAGCAGTTCTTC